This entry concerns a single TCR beta chain. This clonotype appeared a few times. The antigen it recognizes is unknown. Base-call qualities are not available, and no considerably larger clone is one nucleotide away. The data derive from a study of identical twins (TCRdb year 2016). As for the study more broadly: TCR alpha and beta repertoires from monozygotic twins, unrelated adults of various ages and cord blood were deep-sequenced to test whether fetal clonotypes persist. To rule out contamination, replicate twin experiments were performed at different times with different library preparation protocols.

Library method: 5' RACE. TCRdb shows the sequencer as Illumina HiSeq 2000. A universal primer binding site was added through template switching, and the final cDNA carried a unique molecular identifier so that TCR cDNA molecules could be counted accurately. First-strand cDNA for TCR alpha and beta chains was synthesized from specific primers in the conserved constant-segment region. To control for contamination, each cDNA library was double barcoded with a SMART-Mk sample barcode plus Illumina barcodes. Two successive PCR steps introduced TruSeq adapter sequences along with Illumina sample barcodes. The TCR alpha and beta cDNA libraries were sequenced on the Illumina HiSeq platform using custom primers. On the authors' methods: MiGEC processed the raw reads to extract unique molecular identifiers, while MiXCR was used to determine the CDR3 positions. Recombination models were inferred per individual with the repgenHMM and IGoR tools using an EM algorithm. The analysis of shared clonotypes was done with the tcR package in R, with sharing normalized by the product of cloneset sizes. To study raw recombination without the effects of thymic and clonal selection, out-of-frame nonproductive sequences were analyzed. In-frame beta chains were kept once TCRdb had trimmed the public reads at Q25 with fastp and called clones with MiXCR. Under each unique CDR3 protein, matching rows form one entry showing the most common genes and DNA. What appears here as the V and J calls and clone size reflects TCRdb's work, not the paper's. The sample table records 450,000 or so distinct CDR3 sequences; approximately 18% of these occur just once. The top ten clonotypes cover around 12% of the sample.

Ends trimmed: V by 5 bases, J by 7 bases; bases unmatched to a gene: 11. The germline V gene sets CDR1 to SGHAT and CDR2 to FQNNGV. The CDR3 runs 16 amino acids, cysteine and phenylalanine included. The CDR3 DNA has 48 bases and is translated from base 1. General findings and caveats noted by the study authors: Because the same donors could not be followed over many years, conclusions were based on cross-sectional statistical analysis. Out-of-frame TCR alpha sharing in monozygotic twins was systematically underestimated by recombination models, whereas sharing between unrelated individuals was in agreement with the recombination models. Zero-insertion analyses could be partly confounded by invariant T cells such as MAIT and iNKT, though diverse VJ usage argued against such confounding for most clonotypes. Compared with coincidental sharing between unrelated individuals, out-of-frame TCR alpha sequences shared between twins showed an excess of sequences with low generation probability. Excess twin sharing in beta out-of-frame sequences was weaker because fewer shared sequences lowered the signal-to-noise ratio. Fewer insertions were carried by abundant cord blood beta clonotypes; a weaker similar trend was observed in young adult naive repertoires, while no such trend was observed in memory repertoires.

Every donor was a healthy Caucasian. The study also sequenced three unrelated non-twin adults: a male aged 18 to 29, a male aged 50 to 60 and a female aged 50 to 60. Using Miltenyi CD45RO+ enrichment and human naive T-cell isolation kits, memory (CD45RO+) and naive T cells were isolated from PBMC. The receptor was isolated from a man between 45 and 60 years old in good health. The rearranged chain carries TRBV11-2 and TRBJ2-1; a stretch of 10 junction bases matches TRBD1. Sample: naive T cells sorted from blood. Sample cell subset or site, as interpreted from the label and publication: cells isolated with a human naive T-cell isolation kit. This receptor has the CDR3 CASSLRPGDRGNEQFF. Read as DNA, the sequence is TGTGCCAGCAGCCTCCGTCCCGGGGACAGGGGTAATGAGCAGTTCTTC.